Below are 32 T cell receptor beta chains sequenced from a single sample in a study of beta chain features in type 1 diabetes. Of the isolated RNA, all was reverse transcribed, and so the sequenced material was expressed TCRB transcripts. TCRdb keeps only in-frame clones here, not all; method: immunoSEQ multiplex PCR. The repertoire consists of 250,000 to 400,000 clones, with around 15% occurring once and the leading ten covering under 8.5%. The sequenced sample was central memory CD4+ T cells from blood. The receptors derive from a man under 40 in good health.

The J gene is TRBJ1-4, the V gene TRBV5-6, with a possible D match to TRBD1 (5 bases). The V gene lost 0 bases and the J gene lost 7 bases, with 13 bases spanning the gap. The CDR3 is 15 amino acids. The germline V gene has CDR1 SGHDT and CDR2 YYEEEE. CDR3 sequence reads: CASSLGGGSGEKLFF. CDR3 sequence (DNA): TGTGCCAGCAGCTTGGGCGGGGGTTCGGGTGAAAAACTGTTTTTT.

This clone was recorded at least ten times. The chain carries TRBV6-5 and TRBJ2-7; 7 nucleotides agree with TRBD1. J gave up 4 bases and V 2 bases, and 5 bases lay outside the gene matches. The CDR3 is made up of 14 amino acids. Germline CDR1 reads MNHEY; CDR2 reads SVGAGI. CDR3 protein: CASSYDREQYEQYF. CDR3 DNA sequence: TGTGCCAGCAGTTACGACAGGGAGCAATACGAGCAGTACTTC.

This clone was observed a few times. Other nucleotide sequences in the sample specify the same CDR3. This chain links TRBV5-6 with TRBJ1-2; 8 positions agree with TRBD1. The ends lost 4 bases at V and 4 bases at J; junction bases unmatched: 3. The CDR3 runs 13 residues. Per the germline V gene, CDR1 is SGHDT and CDR2 is YYEEEE. The CDR3 nucleotides are TGTGCCAGCAGCCATGACAGGGGCTATGGCTACACCTTC. Translated: CASSHDRGYGYTF. Filled out from reference TRBV5-6 and TRBJ1-2, the complete variable domain reads DAGVTQSPTHLIKTRGQQVTLRCSPKSGHDTVSWYQQALGQGPQFIFQYYEEEERQRGNFPDRFSGHQFPNYSSELNVNALLLGDSALYLCASSHDRGYGYTFGSGTRLTVV.

This clone was found a few times. This likely traces to a read error, being one base from a far larger clone. The same CDR3 arises from other DNA sequences in this sample as well. The chain is built from TRBV5-6 and TRBJ1-3; 8 bases fit TRBD1. The CDR3 is 14 amino acids. The V and J ends lost 4 bases and 10 bases, in that order; junction bases with no gene match: 10. Germline lookup yields CDR1 SGHDT and CDR2 YYEEEE. The CDR3 sequence is CASSRGQGGLTIYF. The CDR3 coding sequence is TGTGCCAGCAGCAGAGGACAGGGTGGATTGACCATATATTTT.

V is TRBV7-7 and J is TRBJ2-5; 10 bases agree with TRBD2. The CDR3 totals 15 residues. The junction had 4 bases not matched to a gene; V was cut back by 5 bases and J by 1 base. The germline V gene has CDR1 SSHAT and CDR2 FNYEAQ (reference sequence). Here the CDR3 DNA reads TGTGCCAGCAGCGCACGGACTAGCGGCCAAGAGACCCAGTACTTC. It specifies CASSARTSGQETQYF.

This clone appeared a few times. This rearrangement joins TRBV19 to TRBJ1-2; D unresolved. CDR3 size: 15 residues. V lost 7 bases to trimming and J lost 1 base, with 16 bases between them. In germline, CDR1 is LNHDA, CDR2 SQIVND (reference sequence). This CDR3 reads CASTTGQHFNYGYTF. Written as DNA, the CDR3 is TGTGCCAGTACGACCGGGCAGCACTTTAACTATGGCTACACCTTC.

This clone was found a few times. The chain combines TRBV12-5 with TRBJ2-3; D is ambiguous. Trimming removed 0 bases at V and 11 bases at J, with 6 bases between. The CDR3 consists of 11 residues. Germline-derived CDR1 and CDR2 are LGHNT and FRNRAP. The DNA for the CDR3 is TGTGCTAGTGGTTTGGTACGTGAGCAGTATTTT. This gives the protein CASGLVREQYF.

The V gene is TRBV11-2, the J gene TRBJ1-2; D uncertain. Germline CDR1 and CDR2: SGHAT and FQNNGV. V lost 1 base and J 2 bases, leaving 2 bases between the germline ends. The CDR3 is 12 amino acids. CDR3 in amino acids: CASSLVNYGYTF. In DNA form, the CDR3 reads TGTGCCAGCAGCTTAGTGAACTATGGCTACACCTTC.

This clone turned up a few times. The rearrangement links TRBV5-1 to TRBJ1-6, with D tentatively TRBD1 (5 bases). The CDR3 covers 14 residues. The germline V and J ends were trimmed by 0 bases and 14 bases, with 15 bases remaining between them. The germline gives CDR1 SGHRS, CDR2 YFSETQ. CDR3 sequence: CASSLVSGGEALHF. As DNA, the CDR3 is TGCGCCAGCAGCTTGGTTTCGGGGGGAGAGGCCCTCCACTTT.

This clone was counted a few times. CDR3 coding DNA: TGTGCCAGCGTTCCCAGCGGCCGAACCTACGAGCAGTACTTC. Translated: CASVPSGRTYEQYF. J is TRBJ2-7 and V is TRBV6-5, with a tentative D call TRBD2 (5 bases). The length of the CDR3 is 14 residues. Trimming removed 8 bases at V and 2 bases at J, with 16 bases between. In germline, CDR1 is MNHEY, CDR2 SVGAGI.

This clone has just a few counts. The chain links TRBV5-1 to TRBJ2-2; D ambiguous. V lost 2 bases to trimming and J lost 11 bases, with 10 bases between them. CDR3 length: 12 residues. Germline CDR1 and CDR2: SGHRS and YFSETQ. The CDR3 spells CASSFSQAELFF. DNA of the CDR3: TGCGCCAGCAGCTTTTCCCAGGCTGAGCTGTTTTTT.

The table lists this clone with a few counts. The J gene is TRBJ1-5, the V gene TRBV6-5, with 7 nucleotides matching TRBD1. CDR3 length equals 13 residues. V dropped 7 bases and J dropped 3; count of bases not matched to a gene: 3. Germline V gene sequence: CDR1 MNHEY, CDR2 SVGAGI. CDR3 nucleotide sequence: TGTGCCAGCACGACAGGGCACAATCAGCCCCAGCATTTT. Its protein is CASTTGHNQPQHF.

A few counts support this clone. The chain is built from TRBV6-6 and TRBJ2-5; 7 positions match TRBD2. Germline-derived CDR1 and CDR2 are MNHNY and SVGAGI (reference sequence). The trim removed 5 bases at V and 6 bases at J, leaving 9 bases unmatched. This CDR3 spans 14 amino acids. Here the CDR3 reads CASSDLSGGKTQYF. Here the CDR3 DNA reads TGTGCCAGCAGTGACTTGTCGGGGGGAAAGACCCAGTACTTC.

The rearrangement uses TRBV9 and TRBJ1-1, with 7 bases aligning to TRBD1. This CDR3 spans 14 amino acids. V lost 2 bases to trimming and J lost 6 bases; unmatched junction nucleotides: 7. CDR1 is SGDLS, CDR2 YYNGEE, per germline. CDR3 in amino acids: CASSVKDRISEAFF. The DNA of the CDR3 is TGTGCCAGCAGCGTGAAGGACAGGATCTCTGAAGCTTTCTTT.

This chain connects TRBV5-1 to TRBJ2-2; D is possibly TRBD2 (6 bases). Germline V CDR1 and CDR2: SGHRS, YFSETQ. The ends were cut back, 3 bases at V and 4 bases at J, with 13 bases in the middle. The CDR3 has 15 amino acids. CDR3 coding DNA: TGCGCCAGCAGCTGGGACTTAGCGATCACCGGGGAGCTGTTTTTT. This translates into CASSWDLAITGELFF.

This clone was seen more than once but under ten times. The rearrangement joins TRBV9 to TRBJ1-3; D might be TRBD1 (5 bases). The germline gives CDR1 SGDLS, CDR2 YYNGEE. The CDR3 loop spans 14 amino acids. V was trimmed by 6 bases and J by 0 bases, leaving 10 bases between them. CDR3 bases: TGTGCCAGCATCATACAGGACTCTGGAAACACCATATATTTT. Translated: CASIIQDSGNTIYF.

This clone has only one observation. The chain recombines TRBV5-6 with TRBJ1-6; D gene uncertain. This CDR3 spans 14 amino acids. Germline loops: CDR1 SGHDT, CDR2 YYEEEE. Trimming removed 0 bases from V and 7 bases from J, with 8 bases in between. CDR3 nucleotide sequence: TGTGCCAGCAGCTTGGGGATAAGCAATTCACCCCTCCACTTT. Amino acids: CASSLGISNSPLHF.

The V and J genes are TRBV5-6 and TRBJ1-1; D possibly corresponds to TRBD1 (5 bases). From germline, CDR1 is SGHDT and CDR2 YYEEEE. V was cut by 2 bases and J by 8 bases, with 10 bases left in between. This CDR3 is built from 12 residues. The CDR3 sequence is CASSFTGREAFF. DNA for the CDR3: TGTGCCAGCAGCTTCACAGGCCGAGAAGCTTTCTTT. Full variable domain (outside the CDR3, taken from reference TRBV5-6 and TRBJ1-1): DAGVTQSPTHLIKTRGQQVTLRCSPKSGHDTVSWYQQALGQGPQFIFQYYEEEERQRGNFPDRFSGHQFPNYSSELNVNALLLGDSALYLCASSFTGREAFFGQGTRLTVV.

This clone appeared many times. The CDR3 DNA is TGTGCCAGCAGCTTAGAAGGGAGCGGGAGAGGGAGCGAGCAGTACGTC. It codes for CASSLEGSGRGSEQYV. The genes are TRBV7-2 and TRBJ2-7, with 8 bases fitting TRBD2. The CDR3 sequence is 16 residues long. V trimming: 1 base; J trimming: 6 bases; junction bases outside the gene matches: 11. Germline CDR1 SGHTA, CDR2 FQGNSA.

This chain connects TRBV7-2 to TRBJ2-4; D gene uncertain. Trimming took off 2 bases at V and 8 bases at J, with 13 bases between the two ends. CDR3 length: 14 residues. CDR1 is SGHTA and CDR2 is FQGNSA in the germline V gene. The CDR3 coding sequence is TGTGCCAGCAGCTTAAGTTCGCTAGTCGACATTCAGTACTTC. The encoded protein is CASSLSSLVDIQYF. The whole variable domain, remainder taken from reference TRBV7-2 and TRBJ2-4, is GAGVSQSPSNKVTEKGKDVELRCDPISGHTALYWYRQSLGQGLEFLIYFQGNSAPDKSGLPSDRFSAERTGGSVSTLTIQRTQQEDSAVYLCASSLSSLVDIQYFGAGTRLSVL.

This rearrangement joins TRBV30 to TRBJ1-3; possible D gene TRBD1, 6 bases. From germline, CDR1 is GTSNPN and CDR2 SVGIG (reference sequence). Trimming stripped 0 bases from V and 8 bases from J, with 8 bases between. The CDR3 totals 12 residues. Here the CDR3 reads CAWSVQGDTIYF. The CDR3 DNA reads as TGTGCCTGGAGTGTACAGGGAGACACCATATATTTT.

This clone was seen ten or more times. An end of the junction does not agree with germline; a read error may underlie this. The same CDR3 also results from other DNA sequences found in this sample. J is TRBJ2-1 and V is TRBV4-1; perhaps TRBD1 as D (6 bases). CDR1 and CDR2 from the germline V gene are MGHRA and YSYEKL. The CDR3 extends over 13 amino acids. DNA for the CDR3: TGTGCCAGCAGCCAAGGACAGTCTAATGAGCAGTTCTTC. Amino acid sequence: CASSQGQSNEQFF.

This chain joins TRBV10-3 and TRBJ1-5; D gene unclear. The CDR3 is made up of 13 amino acids. In germline, CDR1 is ENHRY, CDR2 SYGVKD. Deletions cut 2 bases from V and 5 bases from J, with 7 bases between. The CDR3 protein is CAISELSDQPQHF. The DNA for the CDR3 is TGTGCCATCAGTGAGCTCTCAGATCAGCCCCAGCATTTT.

This chain uses TRBV7-9 with TRBJ2-3; D may be TRBD2 (5 bases). V was clipped by 5 bases and J by 3 bases, with 9 bases between them. Germline V gives CDR1 SEHNR, CDR2 FQNEAQ (reference sequence). The CDR3 sequence is 13 residues long. The CDR3 DNA is TGTGCCAGCAGCGGAGGATGGACAGATACGCAGTATTTT. Amino acid sequence: CASSGGWTDTQYF.

The table lists this clone with a few counts. This sequence joins TRBV11-2 and TRBJ1-2; D remains ambiguous. CDR1 is SGHAT and CDR2 is FQNNGV in the germline V gene. The CDR3 sequence is 12 residues long. V was clipped by 4 bases and J by 8 bases, with 11 bases between them. The CDR3 protein is CASSSSTAGYTF. DNA of the CDR3: TGTGCCAGCAGCTCATCGACGGCAGGCTACACCTTC.

A few counts support this clone. The chain uses TRBV7-9 and TRBJ2-1; the D call may be TRBD1 or TRBD2 (5 bases each). Germline CDR1 is SEHNR and CDR2 is FQNEAQ (reference sequence). The germline V and J ends were trimmed by 3 bases and 8 bases, with 26 bases remaining between them. The CDR3 is 18 residues long. CDR3: CASSFPRGSSSPRDEQFF. The CDR3 DNA reads TGTGCCAGCAGCTTTCCTCGGGGCTCCAGTTCCCCCAGGGATGAGCAGTTCTTC. The full variable domain, completed using reference TRBV7-9 and TRBJ2-1, is DTGVSQNPRHKITKRGQNVTFRCDPISEHNRLYWYRQTLGQGPEFLTYFQNEAQLEKSRLLSDRFSAERPKGSFSTLEIQRTEQGDSAMYLCASSFPRGSSSPRDEQFFGPGTRLTVL.

In this sample, this clone turned up a few times. This rearrangement joins TRBV19 to TRBJ2-3, with D perhaps being TRBD1 or TRBD2 (6 bases each). V lost 2 bases and J 1 base, leaving 13 bases between the germline ends. The germline V gene has CDR1 LNHDA and CDR2 SQIVND (reference sequence). This CDR3 is 16 amino acids long. The CDR3, as DNA: TGTGCCAGTAGTATATCTTTTAGGGGGGGCACAGATACGCAGTATTTT. Residues: CASSISFRGGTDTQYF.

This clone has just a few counts. Here the CDR3 reads CASRTGGKDEQFF. DNA of the CDR3: TGTGCCAGCCGGACAGGGGGCAAAGATGAGCAGTTCTTC. The V gene is TRBV2, the J gene TRBJ2-1; TRBD1 aligns across 11 bases. The CDR3 runs 13 residues. V gave up 8 bases and J gave up 8 bases; unmatched junction bases: 5. Germline CDR1 reads SNHLY; CDR2 reads FYNNEI.

The CDR3 protein is CASSLRTGPGNEQFF. The DNA for the CDR3 is TGTGCCAGCAGTCTCCGGACAGGGCCCGGCAATGAGCAGTTCTTC. The chain has TRBV2 and TRBJ2-1; 8 bases map to TRBD1. J was trimmed by 6 bases and V by 5 bases; bases with no gene match: 9. Germline-derived CDR1 and CDR2 are SNHLY and FYNNEI. This CDR3 has 15 residues. The variable domain in full, completed from reference TRBV2 and TRBJ2-1, reads EPEVTQTPSHQVTQMGQEVILRCVPISNHLYFYWYRQILGQKVEFLVSFYNNEISEKSEIFDDQFSVERPDGSNFTLKIRSTKLEDSAMYFCASSLRTGPGNEQFFGPGTRLTVL.

This clone was counted between two and nine times. Other DNA sequences of this sample code for an identical CDR3. The V gene is TRBV7-2, the J gene TRBJ2-3; 10 nucleotides match TRBD1. After removal of 3 bases from V and 1 base from J, the junction contained 4 bases not matched to a gene. The CDR3 loop spans 16 amino acids. Per the germline V gene, CDR1 is SGHTA and CDR2 is FQGNSA. CDR3 region: CASSLTGGAGTDTQYF. In DNA form, the CDR3 reads TGTGCCAGCAGCTTGACAGGGGGCGCGGGCACAGATACGCAGTATTTT.

This clone was observed a handful of times. V and J are TRBV2 and TRBJ1-1; 8 bases align to TRBD1. The V and J ends lost 6 bases and 3 bases, in that order; junction bases with no gene match: 6. This CDR3 has 14 amino acids. CDR1 and CDR2 (germline): SNHLY, FYNNEI. The DNA for the CDR3 is TGTGCCAGCAGAGAAACGGACAGGGACACTGAAGCTTTCTTT. It codes for CASRETDRDTEAFF. The full variable domain, in which reference TRBV2 and TRBJ1-1 provide the parts outside the CDR3, is EPEVTQTPSHQVTQMGQEVILRCVPISNHLYFYWYRQILGQKVEFLVSFYNNEISEKSEIFDDQFSVERPDGSNFTLKIRSTKLEDSAMYFCASRETDRDTEAFFGQGTRLTVV.

This clone was detected ten times or more. The chain has TRBV7-2 and TRBJ1-5; D might be TRBD1 (5 bases). Germline CDR1 and CDR2: SGHTA and FQGNSA. V gave up 1 base and J gave up 4 bases, with 11 bases separating them. The CDR3 contains 15 residues. CDR3 protein: CASSLGGTANQPQHF. The CDR3, as DNA: TGTGCCAGCAGCTTAGGGGGGACGGCGAATCAGCCCCAGCATTTT.